The 10 T cell receptor beta chains listed next were all sequenced from one sample in a study of blood T cell repertoires in COVID-19. The protocol was immunoSEQ multiplex PCR, while the TCRdb copy is restricted to in-frame clones and leaves out a portion. The data hold hundreds of thousands of clones, with around 89% observed a single time. Sequencing used PBMCs or T cells enriched from blood (not recorded which). All receptors come from a man in his forties or fifties who had been exposed to COVID-19.

The V gene is TRBV18, the J gene TRBJ1-1; D is possibly TRBD1 (5 bases). The germline gives CDR1 KGHSH, CDR2 LQKENI. The CDR3 contains 15 residues. Trimming removed 2 bases at V and 1 base at J, with 11 bases between. The CDR3 nucleotides read TGTGCCAGCTCACCAATAGGACATGCGAACACTGAAGCTTTCTTT. Its translation: CASSPIGHANTEAFF.

The rearrangement joins TRBV28 to TRBJ2-7; 9 bases are shared with TRBD1. Germline lookup yields CDR1 MDHEN and CDR2 SYDVKM. V was pared by 4 bases and J by 6 bases, with 10 bases of the junction left unmatched. The CDR3 has 15 amino acids. CDR3 region: CASSSGTGYSSEQYV. The CDR3 DNA follows: TGTGCCAGCAGTTCCGGGACAGGGTATAGCAGCGAGCAGTACGTC.

Only one count was recorded for this clone. Here the CDR3 reads CASSSPRDSSYNEQFF. The CDR3, as DNA: TGTGCCAGCAGTTCCCCGAGAGACAGCTCCTACAATGAGCAGTTCTTC. V is TRBV28 and J is TRBJ2-1, with a weak D call TRBD1 (5 bases). CDR1 is MDHEN, CDR2 SYDVKM, per germline. The CDR3 is 16 amino acids. V was pared by 4 bases and J by 0 bases, with 13 bases between.

The V and J genes are TRBV7-9 and TRBJ1-2; TRBD1 aligns across 8 bases. The trim removed 7 bases at V and 4 bases at J, leaving 8 bases unmatched. This CDR3 comprises 14 residues. CDR1 is SEHNR and CDR2 is FQNEAQ in the germline V gene (reference sequence). The CDR3: CASTRTGIGYGYTF. CDR3 bases: TGTGCCAGCACCCGGACAGGGATAGGCTATGGCTACACCTTC.

The rearrangement links TRBV3-1 (or the pseudogene TRBV3-2) to TRBJ1-3, with D possibly being TRBD1 (6 bases). CDR3 length equals 14 residues. Germline-derived CDR1 and CDR2 are LGHDT and YNNKEL (reference sequence). V shed 1 base and J shed 3 bases, with 7 bases lying between them. As DNA, the CDR3 is TGTGCCAGCAGCCAAGGGACAGTTGGAAACACCATATATTTT. It codes for CASSQGTVGNTIYF.

This clone has more than one count but fewer than ten. J is TRBJ1-6 and V is TRBV28, with D unresolved. The CDR3 is 16 residues long. CDR1 and CDR2 from the germline V gene are MDHEN and SYDVKM. V lost 3 bases and J 5 bases, leaving 14 bases between the germline ends. The chain's CDR3 is CASSFVSRANNSPLHF. The CDR3 DNA reads as TGTGCCAGCAGTTTTGTTTCGAGGGCTAATAATTCACCCCTCCACTTT. The full variable domain, completed using reference TRBV28 and TRBJ1-6, is DVKVTQSSRYLVKRTGEKVFLECVQDMDHENMFWYRQDPGLGLRLIYFSYDVKMKEKGDIPEGYSVSREKKERFSLILESASTNQTSMYLCASSFVSRANNSPLHFGNGTRLTVT.

V and J are TRBV19 and TRBJ1-3; 7 nucleotides line up with TRBD1. Germline-derived CDR1 and CDR2 are LNHDA and SQIVND (reference sequence). Losses at the gene ends were 5 bases for V and 0 bases for J; bases not matched to a gene: 13. This CDR3 is built from 18 residues. The CDR3: CASSPRPRTGYSGNTIYF. In DNA form, the CDR3 reads TGTGCCAGTAGTCCCCGCCCAAGGACAGGTTACTCTGGAAACACCATATATTTT.

This clone came up once. The sample contains more than one DNA sequence encoding this CDR3. The rearrangement uses TRBV5-1 and TRBJ2-2; 7 positions agree with TRBD1. V was pared by 2 bases and J by 2 bases, with 6 bases of the junction left unmatched. CDR3 length: 16 residues. Germline V gene sequence: CDR1 SGHRS, CDR2 YFSETQ. The CDR3, as DNA: TGCGCCAGCAGCTTACTGACAGGGTCTAACACCGGGGAGCTGTTTTTT. Amino acids: CASSLLTGSNTGELFF.

The V gene is TRBV2, the J gene TRBJ1-2, with D hard to call. Per germline, CDR1 SNHLY and CDR2 FYNNEI. Trimming stripped 7 bases from V and 7 bases from J, with 16 bases between. The CDR3 totals 13 residues. This CDR3 reads CASMQQTISGYTF. The CDR3 nucleotides read TGTGCCAGCATGCAACAAACTATAAGTGGCTACACCTTC.

The chain is built from TRBV20-1 and TRBJ2-5; D may be TRBD1 (5 bases). Between the trimmed V and J ends, which lost 7 bases and 5 bases, there was a span of 11 bases. The CDR3 length is 11 residues. Germline assignment: CDR1 DFQATT and CDR2 SNEGSKA (reference sequence). CDR3 loop: CSETPGETQYF. CDR3 nucleotide sequence: TGCAGTGAGACGCCAGGGGAGACCCAGTACTTC.